A single TCR beta chain is shown here with its context. Its antigen is not yet known. Within one base of it there is no much larger clone, and no base qualities were kept. Per the publication, the time point label means: baseline pretreatment blood. In light of the paper, this sample's treatment or condition label describes: 15 Gy SBRT to primary tumor, nephrectomy 4 weeks later. To follow tumor-enriched clonotypes, peripheral blood was collected serially from radiation-treated patients at baseline and again at 2 weeks and 4 weeks after SBRT. Every patient's renal cell carcinoma showed clear cell pathology. The QIAamp DNA Blood Mini Kit (Qiagen) was used to prepare genomic DNA for TCR sequencing. Samples were included in the analyses only if all quality control checks were passed. The entry originates in a study of radiation and T cells in renal cell carcinoma (dated by TCRdb to 2020 to 2022). Looking at the study overall: The samples were obtained from a clinical trial, where primary renal cell carcinomas were treated with 15 Gy stereotactic body radiation therapy and then removed by nephrectomy 4 weeks afterward. In total, 50 or so samples underwent TCR beta sequencing: about 26 tumors plus 27 peripheral blood samples. A total of 4 million to 5 million unique CDR3 nucleotide sequences, encoding 2.8 million or so unique CDR3 amino acid sequences, were found across all 50 or so samples. The paper as a whole reports these results and caveats: Top tumor clonotypes rose in blood from baseline to 2 weeks post-radiation, then contracted by 4 weeks, suggesting transient expansion of tumor-resident clones. With a single-armed trial design, the study had no way to address how radiation dose or scheduling affects the TCR repertoire. Dynamics of the blood repertoire were not tracked past 4 weeks after treatment. Because pretreatment tumor biopsies were not available, the baseline intratumoral presence of clonotypes could not be determined.

V loses 4 bases, J loses 5 bases, and the germline ends lie 13 bases apart. Sequences SGHRS (CDR1) and YFSETQ (CDR2) are obtained from the germline V gene. The CDR3 contains 14 residues, cysteine and phenylalanine counted. Kept here is only the CDR3 DNA, which spans 42 bases and is read in frame from base 1. The immunoSEQ kit was used, according to the manufacturer's recommendations, to generate TCR beta libraries from genomic DNA. To prepare libraries, a first multiplex PCR with proprietary primers was run, followed by a second PCR that added unique barcodes, and a bead cleanup was done after each round. A positive control reaction and a negative control reaction, both provided in the kit, were run with every batch of samples. The final libraries were assessed on an Agilent 4200 TapeStation D1000 ScreenTape, pooled by volume, and quantified by qPCR. Sequencing ran on an Illumina NextSeq500 with a MidOutput 150-cycle cartridge, using 156 Read1 and 15 Index1 cycles with kit custom primers. The pooled library was loaded at 0.8 to 1 pM with an approximately 20% PhiX control spike-in. Turning to the authors' computational methods: Vendor-processed data were analyzed in R, and a clonotype was defined as all T cells sharing the same CDR3 nucleotide sequence. For clone abundance analyses, frequencies were normalized to the 10,000 most abundant clones in each sample. Public T cell clones, which averaged fewer than five per sample, were excluded before analysis. A difference in abundance of at least 32-fold between compartments was used to define tumor-enriched and baseline blood-enriched clonotypes. A beta-binomial differential abundance model was used to identify clonotypes that were expanded or contracted between blood time points. Tumor-blood repertoire similarity was measured with the Baroni-Urbani and Buser coefficient, and group comparisons used two-tailed Wilcoxon tests in R. TCRdb mirrors the immuneACCESS table, restricted to in-frame sequences. Some clones are absent from its copies; in checked studies, under half trace to an unresolved V gene, and the reason for the others is unknown. The V and J calls and the clone size are those of that table, but D and trimming were determined from the DNA. The sample table lists about 88,000 clones, around nine tenths of them with a count of one. The top ten clones comprise almost 8% of the sample.

The chain is made from TRBV5-1 and TRBJ2-1; the D gene is perhaps TRBD2, on 6 matching bases. This material consisted of blood, taken from a patient whose treatment included radiotherapy and nephrectomy. The TCR was taken from a man in his fifties or sixties with renal cell carcinoma. The sequenced DNA: TGCGCCAGCAGCCTGGGACTCACACACAATGAGCAGTTCTTC. Its amino acids are CASSLGLTHNEQFF.